The rows below give T cell receptor beta chains drawn from one sample of a study of T cells in Graves' hyperthyroidism and ophthalmopathy. TCRdb re-analysed the multiplex PCR reads in MiXCR, keeping a single row per CDR3 protein. This table has 400,000 to 500,000 distinct CDR3 sequences, 14% to 15% appearing once. Sequencing was performed on blood. These receptors came from a man between 18 and 35 years old with Graves' ophthalmopathy. The CDR3 runs from the conserved cysteine through the conserved F or W.

j_gene	v_gene	CDR3aa
TRBJ1-2	TRBV12-3/TRBV12-4	CASRAITGHGYTF
TRBJ2-7	TRBV3-1	CASSPGTSGNAYEQYF
TRBJ2-1	TRBV2	CASQPLAGVSNEQFF
TRBJ1-2	TRBV7-8	CASSYSGDGYTF
TRBJ2-1	TRBV11-3	CASSLQDGHNEQFF
TRBJ1-5	TRBV15	CATSRDYSNQPQHF
TRBJ1-1	TRBV18	CASSPPDRPRNTEAFF
TRBJ2-1	TRBV4-2	CASSQIRRGVSYNEQFF
TRBJ1-4	TRBV11-2	CASSFGTSNEKLFF
TRBJ1-2	TRBV30	CAWSDYGYTF
TRBJ1-1	TRBV6-1	CASRDLGAGMAFF
TRBJ2-1	TRBV12-3/TRBV12-4	CASSFGGRADEQFF
TRBJ2-7	TRBV5-1	CASSWTTPPNDYEQYF
TRBJ2-7	TRBV11-3	CASSGDIPYEQYF
TRBJ2-1	TRBV11-2	CASNMGGSGRAYEQFF
TRBJ1-1	TRBV6-4	CASKWDRENTEAFF
TRBJ2-1	TRBV5-1	CASQGQLQPVNEQFF
TRBJ1-5	TRBV12-3/TRBV12-4	CASSPNGPHQPQHF
TRBJ2-2	TRBV5-5	CASSPRTANTGELFF
TRBJ1-5	TRBV2	CASSEEGRGPQHF
TRBJ2-3	TRBV11-2	CASSEGVASTDTQYF
TRBJ2-5	TRBV24-1	CATSDYRGVQETQYF
TRBJ1-4	TRBV19	CASSPYRGSNEKLFF
TRBJ1-2	TRBV5-4	CASRITTGNSGYTF
TRBJ1-2	TRBV7-2	CASSSPGYGYTF
TRBJ2-7	TRBV19	CASSIYQSYEQYF
TRBJ2-3	TRBV29-1	CSVVGGEWYTDTQYF
TRBJ1-5	TRBV30	CAWSNWGSQPQHF
TRBJ1-2	TRBV9	CASSERRDRGEYGYTF
TRBJ1-1	TRBV19	CASSIWDGSTEAFF
TRBJ2-1	TRBV6-1	CASRQGVPYNEQFF
TRBJ2-5	TRBV20-1	CSARNGEPRETQYF
TRBJ2-7	TRBV3-1	CASSQVVNRGHEQYF
TRBJ1-2	TRBV6-1	CASRNEAPGGHGYTF
TRBJ2-2	TRBV24-1	CATSDHRANTGELFF
TRBJ2-1	TRBV3-1	CASSQVGYRGVREQFF
TRBJ2-1	TRBV6-1	CASRLQGNEQFF
TRBJ2-3	TRBV5-6	CASSLGPSGTQDTQYF
TRBJ1-6	TRBV9	CASSVLFSNSPLHF
TRBJ2-3	TRBV5-1	CASSLEDSPSTDTQYF
TRBJ2-1	TRBV6-1	CASRTGTSGSNEQFF
TRBJ2-7	TRBV10-3	CAIGMGNQNEQYF
TRBJ1-1	TRBV11-3	CASSYREVGAFF